This T cell receptor (beta chain) was identified during a study of blood T cell repertoires in COVID-19. Study summary: The samples span acute and convalescent COVID-19 from the United States, Italy and Spain. T cells, B-cell-depleted T cells, or PBMCs supplied cDNA or gDNA.

There are 16 residues in the CDR3. Germline V gene sequence: CDR1 KGHDR, CDR2 SFDVKD. With V trimmed by 4 bases and J by 0 bases, 5 bases remained unmatched. Per the original data handling: Quantification of nucleated cells was approximated via reference gene primer amplification. Assay: immunoSEQ multiplex PCR; the TCRdb copy retains only in-frame clones and omits some. V, J and clone size derive from that table, while D and trimming were established from the DNA sequence. The table has 150,000 to 200,000 clones, 86% seen once. The chain carries TRBV24-1 and TRBJ2-1; TRBD2 matches at 7 bases. The sequencing sample was made of peripheral blood. The clonotype comes from a man younger than 35 with acute or convalescent COVID-19. The CDR3 coding sequence is TGTGCCACCAGTGACCCTAGCGGAAGCTCCTACAATGAGCAGTTCTTC. It encodes CATSDPSGSSYNEQFF.